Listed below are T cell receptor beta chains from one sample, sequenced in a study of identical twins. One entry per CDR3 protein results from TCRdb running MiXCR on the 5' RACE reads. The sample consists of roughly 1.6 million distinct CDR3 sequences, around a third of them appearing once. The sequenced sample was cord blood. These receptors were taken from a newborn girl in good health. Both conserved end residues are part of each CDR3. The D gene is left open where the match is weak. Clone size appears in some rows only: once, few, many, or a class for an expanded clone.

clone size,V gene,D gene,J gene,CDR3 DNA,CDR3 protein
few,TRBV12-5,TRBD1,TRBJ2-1,TGTGCTAGTGGTTTGATTCTGCCAGGGGGCGGGCTAGCTAGCTCCTACAATGAGCAGTTCTTC,CASGLILPGGGLASSYNEQFF
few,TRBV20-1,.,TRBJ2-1,TGCAGTGCTAGAAGTGGGGTCGCCTACAATGAGCAGTTCTTC,CSARSGVAYNEQFF
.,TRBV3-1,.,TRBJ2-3,TGTGCCAGCAGCCAACCTCGGGACACAGATACGCAGTATTTT,CASSQPRDTDTQYF
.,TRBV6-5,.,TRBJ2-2,TGTGCCAGCAGTCTGTTAGCGAAGTCGAACACCGGGGAGCTGTTTTTT,CASSLLAKSNTGELFF
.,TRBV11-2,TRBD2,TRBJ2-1,TGTGCCAGCAGCCCCATCGCGGGGGGGCTCAATGGGCAGTTCTTC,CASSPIAGGLNGQFF
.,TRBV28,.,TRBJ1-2,TGTGCCAGCAGCAAAGGGACCGCGGTTAACTATGGCTACACCTTC,CASSKGTAVNYGYTF
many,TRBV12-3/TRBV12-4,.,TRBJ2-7,TGTGCCAGCAGTTTTGGCGGACAGTCCTCCTACGAGCAGTACTTC,CASSFGGQSSYEQYF
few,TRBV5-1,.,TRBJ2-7,TGCGCCAGCAGCTTGGCCGTGAACTACGAGCAGTACTTC,CASSLAVNYEQYF
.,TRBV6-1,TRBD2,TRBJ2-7,TGTGCCAGCAGTCGCGGGACTAGCGGGAATCAGGGGTCCTACAATGAGCAGTACTTC,CASSRGTSGNQGSYNEQYF
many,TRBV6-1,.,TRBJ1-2,TGTGCCAGCAGAAAGACAGTCCCCTATGGCTACACCTTC,CASRKTVPYGYTF
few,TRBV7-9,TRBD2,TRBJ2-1,TGTGCCAGCAGCTTACTTTTAGCGGGCGAGCAGTTCTTC,CASSLLLAGEQFF
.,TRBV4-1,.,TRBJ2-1,TGCGCCAGCAGCCAGGCCACAATGGATGAGCAGTTCTTC,CASSQATMDEQFF
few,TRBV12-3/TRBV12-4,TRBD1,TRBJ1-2,TGTGCCCCCAGGGGGCTCGACCACTATGGCTACACCTTC,CAPRGLDHYGYTF
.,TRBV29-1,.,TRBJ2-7,TGCAGCGTTGCGGTCCCGGGACACCCCTACGAGCAGTACTTC,CSVAVPGHPYEQYF
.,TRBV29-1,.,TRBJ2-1,TGCAGCGTTGAAAGTCAGGGGTTATGGAATGAGCAGTTCTTC,CSVESQGLWNEQFF
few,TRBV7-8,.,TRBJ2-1,TGTGCCAGCAGCTTAGAGGAGCGGGACAATGAGCAGTTCTTC,CASSLEERDNEQFF